This is a list of T cell receptor beta chains from one sample in a study of T cell repertoires in cytomegalovirus infection. TCRdb passed the reads through MiXCR, listing each CDR3 protein once. Of 45,000 to 65,000 distinct CDR3 sequences listed, roughly 21% are singletons. These receptors lack a known antigen. The sample was CD8+ T cells from cultured PBMCs, taken from culture after CMV antigen stimulation. These receptors all stem from a human donor in good health (CMV status not recorded). Some clones in this sample may be carry-over from other donors' samples. The CDR3 runs from the conserved cysteine through the conserved F or W. Each record gives: D gene, J gene, V gene, clone size, CDR3 DNA, CDR3 protein. The D gene is left open where the match is weak. Only part of the rows carry a size: once, few, many, or a class if the clone is expanded.

TRBD2 TRBJ2-3 TRBV12-3/TRBV12-4 few TGTGCCAGCACGGCTAGCGGGGGCACAGATACGCAGTATTTT CASTASGGTDTQYF
. TRBJ2-3 TRBV7-2 few TGTGCCAGCAGCACCAGACTGAATACGCAGTATTTT CASSTRLNTQYF
. TRBJ2-7 TRBV7-9 . TGTGCCAGCACGGAGGGGAGCTCCTACGAGCAGTACTTC CASTEGSSYEQYF
TRBD1 TRBJ2-6 TRBV2 . TGTGCCAGCATCCCCGGACAGGACCTCGTCCTGACTTTC CASIPGQDLVLTF
TRBD2 TRBJ2-5 TRBV7-8 . TGTGCCAGCAGCTTATTCCCAAAGCCTCTACCTGGGGGAGGGGAGACCCAGTACTTC CASSLFPKPLPGGGETQYF
TRBD1 TRBJ2-7 TRBV7-8 . TGTGCCAGCAGCTCTAGGACAGGGTCCCCCTACGAGCAGTACTTC CASSSRTGSPYEQYF
. TRBJ2-3 TRBV4-3 . TGCGCCAGCAGCCAAGAGGGGGGAGCTGAAACGCAGTATTTT CASSQEGGAETQYF
. TRBJ1-2 TRBV6-1 few TGTGCCAGCAGTGAGTTCGGACCTTATGGCTACACCTTC CASSEFGPYGYTF
. TRBJ1-5 TRBV7-8 many TGTGCCAGCAGCTTAGAACCGCCCGTTTACCTCAATCAGCCCCAGCATTTT CASSLEPPVYLNQPQHF
. TRBJ2-1 TRBV28 few TGTGCCAGCAGCCCGGTCCGCCCCTACAATGAGCAGTTCTTC CASSPVRPYNEQFF
. TRBJ1-3 TRBV6-6 few TGTGCCAGCAGTGCATTGGGGTCGGTCGGCGGAAACACCATATATTTT CASSALGSVGGNTIYF
. TRBJ1-5 TRBV7-9 few TGTGCCAGCAGCCGTAAGGATCAGCCCCAGCATTTT CASSRKDQPQHF
TRBD1 TRBJ1-3 TRBV27 . TGTGCCAGCAGTATTACAGGGGGAGGAAACACCATATATTTT CASSITGGGNTIYF
. TRBJ1-2 TRBV10-3 few TGTGCCATCAGTGAGTCGAGGATCCCCCTCGAACTGGACGGGTCCTGGAGGGGCTACACCTTC CAISESRIPLELDGSWRGYTF
TRBD1 TRBJ1-6 TRBV4-3 . TGCGCCAGCAGCCAGGGGACAGGGGGCGAGTCACCCCTCCACTTT CASSQGTGGESPLHF
. TRBJ1-2 TRBV12-3/TRBV12-4 few TGTGCCAGCAGCCCTTCCGCGGGCAGGAGATACACCTTC CASSPSAGRRYTF
. TRBJ1-5 TRBV7-8 few TGTGCCAGCAGCTTAGAGGGCGGGCAGCAAGGAGATCAGCCCCAGCATTTT CASSLEGGQQGDQPQHF
TRBD1 TRBJ1-4 TRBV7-9 . TGTGCCAGCAGCTCCCCCCGACAGGGCCCTAATGAAAAACTGTTTTTT CASSSPRQGPNEKLFF
. TRBJ1-4 TRBV9 . TGTGCCAGCAGCGTAGGGGCTATTCTGCGGGCTAATGAAAAACTGTTTTTT CASSVGAILRANEKLFF
. TRBJ1-1 TRBV7-9 . TGTGCCAGCAGCTTCGGTGGATCTGAAGCTTTCTTT CASSFGGSEAFF
TRBD2 TRBJ2-3 TRBV6-5 few TGTGCCAGCAGTCGTGGACTAGCTGTCACAGATACGCAGTATTTT CASSRGLAVTDTQYF
. TRBJ2-5 TRBV6-2/TRBV6-3 few TGTGCCAGCAGTCCGGTGACAGCCCAAGAGACCCAGTACTTC CASSPVTAQETQYF